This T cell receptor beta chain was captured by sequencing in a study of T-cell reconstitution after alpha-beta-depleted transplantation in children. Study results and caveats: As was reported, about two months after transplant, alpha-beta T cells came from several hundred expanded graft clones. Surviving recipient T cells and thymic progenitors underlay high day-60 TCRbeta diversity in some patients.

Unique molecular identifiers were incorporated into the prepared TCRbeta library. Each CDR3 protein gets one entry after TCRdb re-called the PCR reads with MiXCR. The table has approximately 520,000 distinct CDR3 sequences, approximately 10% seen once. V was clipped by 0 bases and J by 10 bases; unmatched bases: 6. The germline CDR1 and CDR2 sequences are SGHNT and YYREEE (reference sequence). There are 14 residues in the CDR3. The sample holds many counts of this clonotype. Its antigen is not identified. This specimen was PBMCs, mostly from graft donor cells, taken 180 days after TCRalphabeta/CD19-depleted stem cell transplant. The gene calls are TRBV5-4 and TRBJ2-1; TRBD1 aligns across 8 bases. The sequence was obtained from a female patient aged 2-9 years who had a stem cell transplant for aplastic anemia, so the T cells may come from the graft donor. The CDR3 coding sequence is TGTGCCAGCAGCTTGGGGACAGGGCCAGGGGAGCAGTTCTTC. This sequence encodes CASSLGTGPGEQFF. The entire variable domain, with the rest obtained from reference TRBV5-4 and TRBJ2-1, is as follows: ETGVTQSPTHLIKTRGQQVTLRCSSQSGHNTVSWYQQALGQGPQFIFQYYREEENGRGNFPPRFSGLQFPNYSSELNVNALELDDSALYLCASSLGTGPGEQFFGPGTRLTVL.